What follows are 6 T cell receptor beta chains derived from one specimen sequenced in a study of T cells in localized non-small cell lung cancer. Data came from immunoSEQ multiplex PCR; TCRdb stores just in-frame clones and leaves some out. The sample yields roughly 48,000 clones, around three quarters seen once. Sequenced material: peripheral blood, taken before any cancer treatment. Receptor source: a man aged 40-75 years with stage I squamous cell lung carcinoma.

The rearrangement links TRBV6-5 to TRBJ2-5; D not certain. The CDR3 runs to 11 residues. CDR1 is MNHEY, CDR2 SVGAGI, per germline. V shed 9 bases and J shed 0 bases, with 5 bases lying between them. The CDR3 is CASRYQETQYF. The CDR3 nucleotides are TGTGCCAGTAGATACCAAGAGACCCAGTACTTC.

The chain recombines TRBV15 with TRBJ1-2; TRBD1 is a possible D gene (5 bases). This CDR3 has 14 residues. Per the germline V gene, CDR1 is LNHNV and CDR2 is YYDKDF (reference sequence). V lost 4 bases, J lost 4 bases, and 13 bases lay in between. The CDR3 bases are TGTGCCACCAGCACAACAGGACACCGCTATGGCTACACCTTC. It codes for CATSTTGHRYGYTF.

The V call is TRBV28, the J call TRBJ2-7, with 8 bases matching TRBD1. V trimming: 6 bases; J trimming: 5 bases; junction bases outside the gene matches: 12. The CDR3 totals 15 residues. Germline assignment: CDR1 MDHEN and CDR2 SYDVKM. CDR3 nucleotides: TGTGCCAGCAGCCCCGTGGACAGGGACTCGGACGAGCAGTACTTC. Translated: CASSPVDRDSDEQYF.

The chain carries TRBV19 and TRBJ1-5, with D unclear. The CDR3 contains 13 residues. The V and J ends lost 8 bases and 5 bases respectively, with 13 bases between them. Germline loops: CDR1 LNHDA, CDR2 SQIVND (reference sequence). The CDR3 bases are TGTGCCAGTTTAGGGCAGGTCTATCAGCCCCAGCATTTT. Encoded protein: CASLGQVYQPQHF.

The sample holds a few counts of this clone. CDR3 nucleotide sequence: TGCGCCAGCATAACAGACAGGGCGGATGGCTACACCTTC. Translation: CASITDRADGYTF. The chain is built from TRBV4-1 and TRBJ1-2; TRBD1 matches 7 bases. V shed 7 bases, J shed 6 bases, and the junction held 8 bases outside the gene matches. Germline V gene sequence: CDR1 MGHRA, CDR2 YSYEKL. This CDR3 region has 13 residues.

The V call is TRBV5-5, the J call TRBJ2-7; 10 nucleotides align to TRBD1. V was clipped by 4 bases and J by 7 bases; unmatched bases: 8. The CDR3 is made up of 14 amino acids. In germline, CDR1 is SGHKS, CDR2 YYEKEE (reference sequence). CDR3 sequence: CASSRQGAAREQYF. The CDR3 DNA reads as TGTGCCAGCAGCCGACAGGGGGCAGCTAGAGAGCAGTACTTC.